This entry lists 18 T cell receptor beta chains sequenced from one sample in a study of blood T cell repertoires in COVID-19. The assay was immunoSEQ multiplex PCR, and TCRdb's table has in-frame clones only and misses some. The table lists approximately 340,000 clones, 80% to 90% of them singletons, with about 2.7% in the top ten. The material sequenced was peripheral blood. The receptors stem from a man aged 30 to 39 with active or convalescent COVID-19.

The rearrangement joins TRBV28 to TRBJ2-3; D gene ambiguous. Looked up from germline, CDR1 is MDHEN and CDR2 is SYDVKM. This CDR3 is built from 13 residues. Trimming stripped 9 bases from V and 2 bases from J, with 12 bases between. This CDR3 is CASSGAPTDTQYF. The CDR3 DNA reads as TGTGCCAGTTCCGGAGCGCCCACAGATACGCAGTATTTT.

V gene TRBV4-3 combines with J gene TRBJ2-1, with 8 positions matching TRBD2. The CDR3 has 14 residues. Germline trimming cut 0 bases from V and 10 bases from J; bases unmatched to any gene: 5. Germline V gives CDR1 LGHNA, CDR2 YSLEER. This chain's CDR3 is CASSQDTGGGEQFF. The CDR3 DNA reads TGCGCCAGCAGCCAAGATACCGGGGGGGGAGAGCAGTTCTTC.

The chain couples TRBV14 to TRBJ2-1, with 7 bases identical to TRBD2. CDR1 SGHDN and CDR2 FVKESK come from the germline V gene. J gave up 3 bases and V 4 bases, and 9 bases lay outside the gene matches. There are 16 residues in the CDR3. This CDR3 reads CASSRLAERGYNEQFF. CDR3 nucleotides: TGTGCCAGCAGCCGTCTAGCGGAGAGGGGCTACAATGAGCAGTTCTTC.

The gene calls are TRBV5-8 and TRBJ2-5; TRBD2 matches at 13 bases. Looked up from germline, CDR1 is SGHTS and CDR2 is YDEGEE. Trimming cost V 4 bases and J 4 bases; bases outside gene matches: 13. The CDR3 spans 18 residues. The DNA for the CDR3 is TGTGCCAGCAGCCCCCCTTTACTAGCGGGAGGGCCTGGAGAGACCCAGTACTTC. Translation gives CASSPPLLAGGPGETQYF.

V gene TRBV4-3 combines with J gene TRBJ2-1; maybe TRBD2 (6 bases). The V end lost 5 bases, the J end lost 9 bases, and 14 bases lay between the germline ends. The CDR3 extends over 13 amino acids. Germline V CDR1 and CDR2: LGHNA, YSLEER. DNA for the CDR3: TGCGCCAGCAGCTTCGGGGTGGGAGGTGAGCAGTTCTTC. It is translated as CASSFGVGGEQFF.

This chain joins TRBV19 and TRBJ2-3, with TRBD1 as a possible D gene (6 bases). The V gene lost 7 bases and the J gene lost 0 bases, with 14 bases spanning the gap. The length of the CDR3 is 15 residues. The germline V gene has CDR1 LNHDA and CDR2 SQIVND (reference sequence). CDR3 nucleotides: TGTGCCAGTAAAGTACGGACAGCTAGCACAGATACGCAGTATTTT. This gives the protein CASKVRTASTDTQYF.

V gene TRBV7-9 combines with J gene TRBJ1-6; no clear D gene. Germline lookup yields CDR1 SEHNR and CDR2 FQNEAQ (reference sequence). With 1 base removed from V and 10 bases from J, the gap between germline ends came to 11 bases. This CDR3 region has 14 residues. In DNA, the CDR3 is TGTGCCAGCAGCTTAGGAGGCTTAAGCTCACCCCTCCACTTT. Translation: CASSLGGLSSPLHF.

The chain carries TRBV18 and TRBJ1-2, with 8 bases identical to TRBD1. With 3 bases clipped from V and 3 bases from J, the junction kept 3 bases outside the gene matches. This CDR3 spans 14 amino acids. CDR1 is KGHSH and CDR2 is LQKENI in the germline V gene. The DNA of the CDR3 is TGTGCCAGCTCACCTGGACAGGGTGACTATGGCTACACCTTC. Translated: CASSPGQGDYGYTF.

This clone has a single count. This CDR3 reads CASSLAQYSTYEQYF. DNA for the CDR3: TGTGCCAGCAGCTTAGCTCAGTACAGCACCTACGAGCAGTACTTC. The chain recombines TRBV7-8 with TRBJ2-7, with unresolved D. Trimming left V 0 bases short and J 2 bases short, with 11 bases between. The germline gives CDR1 SGHVS, CDR2 FQNEAQ. The CDR3 loop spans 15 amino acids.

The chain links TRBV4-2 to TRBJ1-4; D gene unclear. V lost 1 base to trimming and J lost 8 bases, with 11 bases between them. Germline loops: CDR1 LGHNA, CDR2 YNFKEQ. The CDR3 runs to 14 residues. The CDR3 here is CASSQGGSWEKLFF. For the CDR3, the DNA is TGTGCCAGCAGCCAAGGAGGGTCTTGGGAAAAACTGTTTTTT.

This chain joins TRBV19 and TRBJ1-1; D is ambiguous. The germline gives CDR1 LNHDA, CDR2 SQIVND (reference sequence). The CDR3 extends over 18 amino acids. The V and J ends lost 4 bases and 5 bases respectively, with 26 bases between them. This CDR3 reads CASSTPTPRRNTGTEAFF. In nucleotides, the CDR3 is TGTGCCAGTAGTACCCCGACCCCTCGAAGGAACACGGGAACTGAAGCTTTCTTT.

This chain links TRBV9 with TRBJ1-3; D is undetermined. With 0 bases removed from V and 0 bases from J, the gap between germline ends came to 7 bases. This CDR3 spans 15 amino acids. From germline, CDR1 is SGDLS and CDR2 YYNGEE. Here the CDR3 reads CASSVGSNSGNTIYF. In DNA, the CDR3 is TGTGCCAGCAGCGTAGGGAGTAACTCTGGAAACACCATATATTTT.

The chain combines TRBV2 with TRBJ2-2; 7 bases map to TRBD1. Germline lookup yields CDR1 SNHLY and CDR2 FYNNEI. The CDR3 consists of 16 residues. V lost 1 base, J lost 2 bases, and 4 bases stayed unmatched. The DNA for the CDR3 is TGTGCCAGCAGTGAAGAGGGACAGACTAACACCGGGGAGCTGTTTTTT. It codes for CASSEEGQTNTGELFF.

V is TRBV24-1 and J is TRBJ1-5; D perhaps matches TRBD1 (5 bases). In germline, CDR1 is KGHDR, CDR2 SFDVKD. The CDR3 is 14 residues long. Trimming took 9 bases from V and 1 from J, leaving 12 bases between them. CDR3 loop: CATAPGGSNQPQHF. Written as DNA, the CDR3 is TGTGCCACCGCCCCGGGGGGAAGCAATCAGCCCCAGCATTTT.

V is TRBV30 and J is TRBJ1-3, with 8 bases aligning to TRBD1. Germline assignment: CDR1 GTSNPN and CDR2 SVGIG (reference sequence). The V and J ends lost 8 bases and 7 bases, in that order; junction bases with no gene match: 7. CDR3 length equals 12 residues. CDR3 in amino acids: CARGQGENTIYF. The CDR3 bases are TGTGCCCGCGGACAGGGCGAGAACACCATATATTTT.

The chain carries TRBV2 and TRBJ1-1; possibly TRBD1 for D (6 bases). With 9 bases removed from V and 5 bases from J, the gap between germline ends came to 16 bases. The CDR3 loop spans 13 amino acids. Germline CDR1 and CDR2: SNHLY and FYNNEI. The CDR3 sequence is CASATGSGTEAFF. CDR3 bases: TGTGCCAGTGCCACAGGGAGTGGGACTGAAGCTTTCTTT. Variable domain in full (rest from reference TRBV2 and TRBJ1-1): EPEVTQTPSHQVTQMGQEVILRCVPISNHLYFYWYRQILGQKVEFLVSFYNNEISEKSEIFDDQFSVERPDGSNFTLKIRSTKLEDSAMYFCASATGSGTEAFFGQGTRLTVV.

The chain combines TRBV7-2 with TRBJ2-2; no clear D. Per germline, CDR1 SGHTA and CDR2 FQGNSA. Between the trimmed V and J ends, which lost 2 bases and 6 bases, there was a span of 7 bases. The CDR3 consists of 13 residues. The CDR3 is CASSLRSAGELFF. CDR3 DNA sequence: TGTGCCAGCAGCTTAAGGAGTGCCGGGGAGCTGTTTTTT. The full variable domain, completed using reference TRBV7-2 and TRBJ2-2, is GAGVSQSPSNKVTEKGKDVELRCDPISGHTALYWYRQSLGQGLEFLIYFQGNSAPDKSGLPSDRFSAERTGGSVSTLTIQRTQQEDSAVYLCASSLRSAGELFFGEGSRLTVL.

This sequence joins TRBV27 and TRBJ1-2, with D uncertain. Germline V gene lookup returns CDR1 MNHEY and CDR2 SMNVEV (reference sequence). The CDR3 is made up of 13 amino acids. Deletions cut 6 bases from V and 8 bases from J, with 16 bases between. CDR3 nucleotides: TGTGCCAGCAGCTTACAAGGCCGGGAGGGCTACACCTTC. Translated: CASSLQGREGYTF.